The 16 T cell receptor beta chains below all came from one sample that was sequenced in a study of blood T cells in healthy people across ages. Next came a second PCR, run for about 7 to 12 cycles, which used a sample-barcoded 5' primer along with a J-beta primer mix. Each CDR3 protein gets one entry after TCRdb re-called the 5' RACE reads with MiXCR. The table has hundreds of thousands of distinct CDR3 sequences, about 30% seen once. The source material was blood. The receptors here all came from a woman aged 80 or over in good health.

The J gene is TRBJ1-3, the V gene TRBV15, with TRBD1 as a possible D gene (5 bases). CDR1 is LNHNV and CDR2 is YYDKDF in the germline V gene (reference sequence). V was clipped by 1 base and J by 4 bases, with 20 bases between them. The CDR3 has 18 residues. The CDR3 reads CATSRGGGAKYFGNTIYF. The DNA of the CDR3 is TGTGCCACCAGCAGAGGAGGAGGGGCGAAATATTTCGGAAACACCATATATTTT.

This clonotype was observed at least ten times. The gene calls are TRBV20-1 and TRBJ1-1; no firm D call. Germline V gene data show CDR1 as DFQATT and CDR2 as SNEGSKA (reference sequence). The germline V and J ends were trimmed by 3 bases and 0 bases, with 5 bases remaining between them. The CDR3 loop spans 12 amino acids. CDR3 coding DNA: TGCAGTGCTAGGTTTCTGAACACTGAAGCTTTCTTT. Its translation: CSARFLNTEAFF.

This clonotype was detected once. A much larger clone differs from this one at a single base, so this may be a read error. The rearrangement joins TRBV6-6 to TRBJ1-3, with D possibly matching TRBD1 (5 bases). The CDR3 is 16 amino acids. The germline gives CDR1 MNHNY, CDR2 SVGAGI (reference sequence). Trimming cost V 6 bases and J 4 bases, with 19 bases left between them. The CDR3 loop reads CASRTSDSLGGNTIYF. The DNA for the CDR3 is TGTGCCAGCAGAACGAGTGACAGCTTGGGAGGAAACACCATATATTTT.

This chain links TRBV3-1 with TRBJ2-4; a possible D gene is TRBD2 (5 bases). This CDR3 has 16 amino acids. The V gene's germline CDR1 is LGHDT and CDR2 YNNKEL (reference sequence). Between the trimmed V and J ends, which lost 0 bases and 1 base, there was a span of 10 bases. CDR3: CASSQETSAAKNIQYF. For the CDR3, the DNA is TGTGCCAGCAGCCAAGAAACTAGTGCGGCCAAAAACATTCAGTACTTC.

The chain joins TRBV6-6 to TRBJ1-5, with D uncertain. Trimming shortened V by 7 bases and J by 0 bases, and 10 bases separated the two germline ends. CDR3 length equals 14 residues. Germline V gene data show CDR1 as MNHNY and CDR2 as SVGAGI (reference sequence). CDR3 sequence (DNA): TGTGCCAGCACGGGCAGCAATAGCAATCAGCCCCAGCATTTT. This translates into CASTGSNSNQPQHF.

This clonotype was counted between two and nine times. The rearrangement links TRBV13 to TRBJ2-7; maybe TRBD1 (6 bases). Germline V gene sequence: CDR1 PRHDT, CDR2 FYEKMQ (reference sequence). This CDR3 comprises 13 residues. V lost 6 bases, J lost 10 bases, and 19 bases lay in between. This CDR3 reads CASSLGQQEIQYF. The CDR3 region has the DNA TGTGCCAGCAGTCTGGGACAACAAGAGATCCAGTACTTC.

The CDR3 nucleotides read TGTGCCAGCAGCCCTCCCGAAATATACAATGAGCAGTTCTTC. It is translated as CASSPPEIYNEQFF. The chain is built from TRBV5-6 and TRBJ2-1; D is unclear. The CDR3 covers 14 residues. CDR1 and CDR2 from the germline V gene are SGHDT and YYEEEE. The V and J ends lost 4 bases and 4 bases respectively, with 12 bases between them.

In its sample, this clonotype was seen many times. The chain couples TRBV28 to TRBJ2-7; 9 nucleotides align to TRBD1. The CDR3 consists of 15 residues. CDR1 and CDR2 (germline): MDHEN, SYDVKM. Trimming removed 5 bases from V and 2 bases from J; junction bases left unmatched: 7. CDR3 sequence (DNA): TGTGCCAGCAGTCCGCCGGGGACAGGGCCCTACGAGCAGTACTTC. It translates to CASSPPGTGPYEQYF. Combining the CDR3 with reference TRBV28 and TRBJ2-7 gives the whole variable domain DVKVTQSSRYLVKRTGEKVFLECVQDMDHENMFWYRQDPGLGLRLIYFSYDVKMKEKGDIPEGYSVSREKKERFSLILESASTNQTSMYLCASSPPGTGPYEQYFGPGTRLTVT.

This clonotype was seen at least ten times. This chain links TRBV12-3 or TRBV12-4 with TRBJ1-2; D is unresolved. The length of the CDR3 is 13 residues. Trimming cost V 2 bases and J 8 bases, with 12 bases left between them. The CDR3 DNA sequence: TGTGCCAGCAGTTTACGTCGGCTTATGGGCTACACCTTC. It codes for CASSLRRLMGYTF.

This clonotype was seen ten or more times. The chain employs TRBV4-3 and TRBJ1-4; 12 nucleotides line up with TRBD1. The CDR3 runs to 16 residues. Trimming took 0 bases from V and 8 from J; bases not matched to a gene: 4. The germline V gene has CDR1 LGHNA and CDR2 YSLEER. The CDR3 loop reads CASSQDKGQGAEKLFF. Here the CDR3 DNA reads TGCGCCAGCAGCCAAGATAAGGGACAGGGGGCGGAAAAACTGTTTTTT.

This clonotype appeared many times. The chain combines TRBV5-8 with TRBJ2-1; D is uncertain. The CDR3 covers 15 residues. The ends were cut back, 0 bases at V and 7 bases at J, with 14 bases in the middle. Per germline, CDR1 SGHTS and CDR2 YDEGEE. The CDR3 reads CASSLGGQGMNEQFF. The CDR3 DNA reads TGTGCCAGCAGCTTGGGGGGTCAAGGGATGAATGAGCAGTTCTTC.

The chain is built from TRBV14 and TRBJ2-1; 14 nucleotides agree with TRBD2. The V gene's germline CDR1 is SGHDN and CDR2 FVKESK. With 5 bases clipped from V and 4 bases from J, the junction kept 4 bases outside the gene matches. The CDR3 covers 16 residues. The CDR3 here is CASSFRLAGGYNEQFF. The CDR3 DNA reads TGTGCCAGCAGCTTCCGACTAGCGGGAGGGTACAATGAGCAGTTCTTC.

To note about this clonotype: Since a much larger clone is just one base distant, this may be a read error. The CDR3 DNA sequence: TGTGCCAGCAAGGGACCGTGGGGTGATGAGCAGTACTTC. Amino acid sequence: CASKGPWGDEQYF. The rearrangement joins TRBV2 to TRBJ2-7; the D call may be TRBD1 or TRBD2 (5 bases each). CDR1 is SNHLY and CDR2 is FYNNEI in the germline V gene. The CDR3 has 13 residues. Trimming removed 7 bases from V and 7 bases from J, with 17 bases in between.

This clonotype was counted many times. The CDR3 loop reads CASREGGRETQYF. The CDR3 DNA reads TGTGCCAGCAGGGAGGGGGGCCGTGAGACCCAGTACTTC. V is TRBV28 and J is TRBJ2-5; perhaps D is TRBD1 or TRBD2 (6 bases each). CDR3 length: 13 amino acids. Trimming pared 6 bases from V and 5 bases from J, leaving 13 bases between. Per the germline V gene, CDR1 is MDHEN and CDR2 is SYDVKM.

The chain recombines TRBV20-1 with TRBJ2-1; 11 positions match TRBD1. This CDR3 has 16 residues. Unmatched junction bases numbered 2, after V lost 1 base and J lost 0 bases. The germline V gene encodes CDR1 DFQATT and CDR2 SNEGSKA (reference sequence). CDR3 protein: CSARVGTGGSYNEQFF. The CDR3 DNA reads as TGCAGTGCTAGAGTAGGGACAGGGGGCTCCTACAATGAGCAGTTCTTC.

The CDR3 is CASSATRQGNFGGNEQFF. DNA of the CDR3: TGTGCCAGCAGTGCAACCCGACAGGGAAACTTCGGCGGCAATGAGCAGTTCTTC. The gene calls are TRBV25-1 and TRBJ2-1; 7 positions match TRBD1. This CDR3 region has 18 residues. The J segment lost 6 bases and the V segment lost 4 bases, leaving 18 bases of the junction unmatched. Germline CDR1 is MGHDK and CDR2 is SYGVNS.